One TCR beta chain is described in this entry. Its antigen is still unknown. This PCR relied on a set of 60 Vbeta primers and 13 Jbeta primers. TCRdb's copy holds only in-frame clones and misses some; the assay was immunoSEQ multiplex PCR. The sample lists fewer than 250,000 clones; approximately 80% were seen once. These data originate in a study of cytomegalovirus exposure and HLA in healthy donors. Study results and caveats: Using the classifier, cytomegalovirus status was reportedly diagnosed with high specificity and sensitivity.

V lost 10 bases, J lost 11 bases, and 20 bases lay in between. Germline CDR1 MNHEY, CDR2 SMNVEV (reference sequence). This CDR3 spans 12 amino acids. This TCR derives from a young man in good health and CMV-seronegative. The chain recombines TRBV27 with TRBJ1-1, with D possibly being TRBD1 (6 bases). Specimen: PBMCs. CDR3 nucleotides: TGTGCCACAAAGTCAGGGGAGCCCAGGGCTTTCTTT. This codes for CATKSGEPRAFF.